Following are 29 T cell receptor beta chains from one sample sequenced in a study of shared clonotypes between healthy human individuals. Assay: immunoSEQ multiplex PCR; the TCRdb copy retains only in-frame clones and omits some. The table lists about 330,000 clones, around 74% of them singletons. The sample taken for sequencing was memory CD4+ T cells sorted from blood. Subset defined: CD45RA-negative fraction. The receptors were gathered from a man aged 25-45 years in good health.

The chain recombines TRBV2 with TRBJ2-3; 10 bases are a match to TRBD1. V trimming: 4 bases; J trimming: 7 bases; junction bases outside the gene matches: 2. The CDR3 contains 13 residues. Germline lookup yields CDR1 SNHLY and CDR2 FYNNEI. The CDR3 here is CASSGQGANTQYF. The CDR3 DNA sequence: TGTGCCAGCAGTGGACAGGGGGCAAATACGCAGTATTTT.

Only one count was recorded for this clone. The rearrangement joins TRBV5-1 to TRBJ1-4; weak D call: TRBD1 (6 bases). CDR1 and CDR2 from the germline V gene are SGHRS and YFSETQ. Trimming took 5 bases from V and 4 from J, leaving 15 bases between them. The CDR3 runs to 15 residues. Written as DNA, the CDR3 is TGCGCCAGCAGTTATTCAGGGGCCTTTAATGAAAAACTGTTTTTT. This codes for CASSYSGAFNEKLFF.

V and J are TRBV6-5 and TRBJ2-7; perhaps TRBD1 as D (7 bases). Germline V CDR1 and CDR2: MNHEY, SVGAGI. Trimming took off 7 bases at V and 0 bases at J, with 16 bases between the two ends. The CDR3 loop spans 15 amino acids. CDR3 amino acids: CASKIGGTASYEQYF. CDR3 sequence (DNA): TGTGCCAGCAAGATAGGGGGGACAGCCTCCTACGAGCAGTACTTC.

The rearrangement uses TRBV28 and TRBJ2-2; 10 positions match TRBD2. V lost 6 bases to trimming and J lost 4 bases; unmatched junction nucleotides: 11. The germline gives CDR1 MDHEN, CDR2 SYDVKM. The CDR3 consists of 17 residues. The CDR3 sequence: CASSPSGRARGTGELFF. The CDR3, as DNA: TGTGCCAGCAGCCCAAGCGGGAGGGCCCGGGGCACCGGGGAGCTGTTTTTT.

This clone was counted only a few times. V gene TRBV11-3 combines with J gene TRBJ1-1; TRBD1 might be the D (5 bases). Deletions cut 0 bases from V and 0 bases from J, with 8 bases between. Germline V gives CDR1 SGHNT, CDR2 YENEEA. The CDR3 consists of 15 residues. In DNA form, the CDR3 reads TGTGCCAGCAGCTTAGAACGGGGGGTGAACACTGAAGCTTTCTTT. Its protein is CASSLERGVNTEAFF.

The chain has TRBV7-8 and TRBJ2-1, with 12 bases aligning to TRBD1. The germline CDR1 and CDR2 sequences are SGHVS and FQNEAQ. The CDR3 loop spans 19 amino acids. The V segment lost 5 bases and the J segment 8 bases; nucleotides outside the gene matches: 19. CDR3 region: CASSPYRLPPGQGADEQFF. CDR3 coding DNA: TGTGCCAGCAGCCCCTACCGACTACCGCCGGGACAGGGGGCCGATGAGCAGTTCTTC. Full variable domain (remainder filled in from reference TRBV7-8 and TRBJ2-1): GAGVSQSPRYKVAKRGQDVALRCDPISGHVSLFWYQQALGQGPEFLTYFQNEAQLDKSGLPSDRFFAERPEGSVSTLKIQRTQQEDSAVYLCASSPYRLPPGQGADEQFFGPGTRLTVL.

The chain carries TRBV29-1 and TRBJ2-5, with D possibly TRBD1 on 7 matching bases. This CDR3 is 14 amino acids long. V was shortened by 6 bases and J by 4 bases, with 18 bases between the two germline ends. Germline values: CDR1 SQVTM, CDR2 ANQGSEA. The DNA of the CDR3 is TGCAGCGTCGAAAGGGGGGCAGGGGGAGAGACCCAGTACTTC. Residues: CSVERGAGGETQYF.

V and J are TRBV18 and TRBJ2-7, with 15 nucleotides matching TRBD2. The junction had 6 bases not matched to a gene; V was cut back by 3 bases and J by 3 bases. The CDR3 length is 17 residues. Per the germline V gene, CDR1 is KGHSH and CDR2 is LQKENI. CDR3 nucleotides: TGTGCCAGCTCACCGGGACTAGCGGGAGGACGGGGCTACGAGCAGTACTTC. This gives the protein CASSPGLAGGRGYEQYF.

This clone showed up just a few times. The chain has TRBV15 and TRBJ2-3, with 7 positions matching TRBD2. The V gene end was trimmed by 0 bases and the J gene end by 5 bases; junction bases not matched to a gene: 11. Germline CDR1 is LNHNV and CDR2 is YYDKDF (reference sequence). The CDR3 has 17 amino acids. This CDR3 is CATSRDRGRSTRDTQYF. The DNA for the CDR3 is TGTGCCACCAGCAGAGATCGCGGGAGATCAACCCGAGATACGCAGTATTTT.

This rearrangement joins TRBV28 to TRBJ1-5; TRBD1 aligns across 7 bases. The CDR3 contains 15 residues. CDR1 and CDR2 (germline): MDHEN, SYDVKM. V lost 7 bases to trimming and J lost 2 bases; unmatched junction nucleotides: 8. CDR3 region: CASKTGTSGNQPQHF. The CDR3 DNA follows: TGTGCCAGCAAGACAGGGACATCGGGCAATCAGCCCCAGCATTTT.

The rearrangement links TRBV7-2 to TRBJ2-1; possible D gene TRBD2, 6 bases. Germline assignment: CDR1 SGHTA and CDR2 FQGNSA. The V gene lost 5 bases and the J gene lost 5 bases, with 10 bases spanning the gap. This CDR3 has 13 residues. The CDR3 region is CASSLTSHNEQFF. The CDR3 DNA follows: TGTGCCAGCAGCCTGACTAGTCACAATGAGCAGTTCTTC. Looking up the rest from reference TRBV7-2 and TRBJ2-1 gives the full variable domain: GAGVSQSPSNKVTEKGKDVELRCDPISGHTALYWYRQSLGQGLEFLIYFQGNSAPDKSGLPSDRFSAERTGGSVSTLTIQRTQQEDSAVYLCASSLTSHNEQFFGPGTRLTVL.

The V call is TRBV28, the J call TRBJ2-1; D is uncertain. Germline V gene sequence: CDR1 MDHEN, CDR2 SYDVKM. CDR3 length: 13 amino acids. V lost 1 base and J 7 bases, leaving 8 bases between the germline ends. The CDR3 here is CASSLYQTNEQFF. In nucleotides, the CDR3 is TGTGCCAGCAGTTTATATCAGACTAATGAGCAGTTCTTC.

This sequence joins TRBV5-1 and TRBJ1-3; D might be TRBD1 (5 bases). The germline V gene encodes CDR1 SGHRS and CDR2 YFSETQ. Trimming stripped 7 bases from V and 1 base from J, with 15 bases between. The CDR3 totals 15 residues. CDR3 protein: CASRGAEGSGNTIYF. DNA for the CDR3: TGCGCCAGCCGAGGGGCCGAGGGATCTGGAAACACCATATATTTT.

This chain links TRBV10-3 with TRBJ2-5, with TRBD2 matching over 8 bases. There are 18 residues in the CDR3. The V and J ends lost 2 bases and 7 bases, in that order; junction bases with no gene match: 18. The germline gives CDR1 ENHRY, CDR2 SYGVKD. The CDR3 bases are TGTGCCATCAGTGAGGAGAACCGGGGGGGAGCGTCTAGGAGGACCCAGTACTTC. The encoded protein is CAISEENRGGASRRTQYF.

The V gene is TRBV18, the J gene TRBJ2-7; D remains ambiguous. The CDR3 is 11 amino acids. V shed 4 bases and J shed 5 bases, with 6 bases lying between them. The germline gives CDR1 KGHSH, CDR2 LQKENI. Here the CDR3 DNA reads TGTGCCAGCTCACAGATGGACGAGCAGTACTTC. Protein: CASSQMDEQYF.

The V and J genes are TRBV6-6 and TRBJ1-1; a weak D match, TRBD1 (6 bases). The CDR3 contains 12 residues. Germline V gene lookup returns CDR1 MNHNY and CDR2 SVGAGI (reference sequence). Trimming removed 5 bases from V and 11 bases from J, with 15 bases in between. The CDR3 is CASSTGGGSAFF. The CDR3 DNA sequence: TGTGCCAGCAGTACGGGGGGCGGTTCCGCTTTCTTT.

The chain links TRBV10-3 to TRBJ2-5; 9 nucleotides agree with TRBD1. CDR1 and CDR2 from the germline V gene are ENHRY and SYGVKD. Losses at the gene ends were 8 bases for V and 4 bases for J; bases not matched to a gene: 8. This CDR3 has 14 amino acids. CDR3 protein: CAISRQGDLETQYF. In DNA, the CDR3 is TGTGCCATCTCGAGACAGGGGGATTTAGAGACCCAGTACTTC.

This chain joins TRBV7-2 and TRBJ2-5; D remains unclear. This CDR3 region has 12 residues. The germline gives CDR1 SGHTA, CDR2 FQGNSA. Trimming shortened V by 5 bases and J by 6 bases, and 10 bases separated the two germline ends. The CDR3 reads CASSGFSKTQYF. CDR3 nucleotides: TGTGCCAGCAGCGGGTTTAGCAAGACCCAGTACTTC.

With respect to this clone: The sample carries other DNA sequences with the same CDR3. The chain combines TRBV28 with TRBJ1-5; TRBD1 might be the D (5 bases). Trimming left V 1 base short and J 7 bases short, with 5 bases between. CDR1 and CDR2 (germline): MDHEN, SYDVKM. The CDR3 length is 12 residues. The CDR3 DNA sequence: TGTGCCAGCAGTTTATACAGGCAGCCCCAGCATTTT. It is translated as CASSLYRQPQHF. Combining the CDR3 with reference TRBV28 and TRBJ1-5 gives the whole variable domain DVKVTQSSRYLVKRTGEKVFLECVQDMDHENMFWYRQDPGLGLRLIYFSYDVKMKEKGDIPEGYSVSREKKERFSLILESASTNQTSMYLCASSLYRQPQHFGDGTRLSIL.

This chain uses TRBV10-3 with TRBJ1-2; D is ambiguous. CDR3 length: 16 residues. Trimming removed 6 bases at V and 0 bases at J, with 17 bases between. From germline, CDR1 is ENHRY and CDR2 SYGVKD. For the CDR3, the DNA is TGTGCCATCAGCCCCGATGGGTTCTCAGCTAACTATGGCTACACCTTC. Its translation is CAISPDGFSANYGYTF.

This sequence joins TRBV27 and TRBJ2-7; TRBD2 agrees at 11 bases. From germline, CDR1 is MNHEY and CDR2 SMNVEV (reference sequence). The length of the CDR3 is 15 residues. Trimming cost V 6 bases and J 3 bases; bases outside gene matches: 7. In DNA form, the CDR3 reads TGTGCCAGCAGGAAAACTAGCGGGAGTAACTACGAGCAGTACTTC. Protein: CASRKTSGSNYEQYF.

This clone was found a few times. V gene TRBV20-1 combines with J gene TRBJ2-1; unclear D gene. This CDR3 spans 10 amino acids. Germline V gives CDR1 DFQATT, CDR2 SNEGSKA (reference sequence). V was shortened by 5 bases and J by 8 bases, with 7 bases between the two germline ends. CDR3: CSASIDEQFF. The CDR3 nucleotides are TGCAGTGCTTCAATTGATGAGCAGTTCTTC.

The gene calls are TRBV4-1 and TRBJ2-7; 9 nucleotides agree with TRBD2. This CDR3 has 15 residues. CDR1 is MGHRA and CDR2 is YSYEKL in the germline V gene. After removal of 4 bases from V and 0 bases from J, the junction contained 4 bases not matched to a gene. The CDR3 loop is CASSPTSGRSYEQYF. The CDR3 DNA sequence: TGCGCCAGCAGCCCTACTAGCGGGCGCTCCTACGAGCAGTACTTC.

This clone was observed at least ten times. V usage is TRBV7-9 and J usage is TRBJ1-4; tentative D call: TRBD1 (5 bases). Germline V CDR1 and CDR2: SEHNR, FQNEAQ (reference sequence). V was trimmed by 5 bases and J by 5 bases, leaving 15 bases between them. CDR3 length equals 15 residues. As DNA, the CDR3 is TGTGCCAGCAGCCCGTCGGGCAGGGTAAATGAAAAACTGTTTTTT. Residues: CASSPSGRVNEKLFF.

The chain joins TRBV6-5 to TRBJ2-7; 8 bases match TRBD2. Per germline, CDR1 MNHEY and CDR2 SVGAGI. Unmatched junction bases numbered 11, after V lost 6 bases and J lost 7 bases. The CDR3 spans 14 residues. The CDR3 loop reads CASRRGTSVQEQYF. The CDR3 region has the DNA TGTGCCAGCAGACGCGGGACTAGTGTTCAGGAGCAGTACTTC.

In its sample, this clone was seen once. The rearrangement links TRBV6-1 to TRBJ2-1; 14 bases line up with TRBD2. The CDR3 totals 16 residues. Germline trimming cut 2 bases from V and 9 bases from J; bases unmatched to any gene: 6. Germline values: CDR1 MNHNS, CDR2 SASEGT. The CDR3 loop reads CASSERGLAGGTEQFF. The DNA for the CDR3 is TGTGCCAGCAGTGAACGTGGACTAGCGGGAGGCACTGAGCAGTTCTTC.

This clone was seen a few times. This sequence joins TRBV14 and TRBJ2-3, with 11 bases lining up with TRBD2. Trimming cost V 4 bases and J 0 bases; bases outside gene matches: 3. The V gene's germline CDR1 is SGHDN and CDR2 FVKESK. There are 16 residues in the CDR3. For the CDR3, the DNA is TGTGCCAGCAGCCCGATAGCGGGAGGGAGCACAGATACGCAGTATTTT. Protein product: CASSPIAGGSTDTQYF.

The chain is built from TRBV28 and TRBJ2-4; 7 bases map to TRBD1. Looked up from germline, CDR1 is MDHEN and CDR2 is SYDVKM. There are 13 residues in the CDR3. V was pared by 10 bases and J by 8 bases, with 11 bases of the junction left unmatched. The CDR3 DNA sequence: TGTGCCACCAGACTTCAGGGGGTGGACATTCAGTACTTC. Translating it yields CATRLQGVDIQYF.

The chain couples TRBV5-1 to TRBJ2-7; D ambiguous. The CDR3 has 13 residues. V was shortened by 4 bases and J by 6 bases, with 14 bases between the two germline ends. Germline V gives CDR1 SGHRS, CDR2 YFSETQ. This chain's CDR3 is CASSPQVLSEQYF. The CDR3 nucleotides are TGCGCCAGCAGCCCTCAGGTTTTGTCCGAGCAGTACTTC.